A single TCR beta chain is shown here with its context. Antigen specificity is unknown. This specimen comes from a study of regulatory T cells in long-lasting Graves disease. Overall study context: Persistent cases took antithyroid drugs over 5 years and stayed TSH receptor antibody positive.

The sample's time point: persistent/refractory GD, antithyroid drugs over 5 years with positive TRAb. Extracted RNA from PBMCs served as the source of the TCR library. EDTA tubes collected around 10 milliliters of peripheral blood. V was pared by 4 bases and J by 10 bases, with 5 bases of the junction left unmatched. The CDR3 totals 13 residues. Germline CDR1 and CDR2: SGHNT and YYREEE (reference sequence). For TCR beta, libraries came from iRepertoire HTBI primers and Arm-PCR of CDR3 regions. TCRdb recomputed calls from the multiplex PCR reads with MiXCR, one row per CDR3 protein. The data contain approximately 690,000 distinct CDR3 sequences, 30% of them seen just once; the ten biggest clones take up about two fifths. General study findings and limits: Persistent disease preferred TRBV28, TRBJ1-2 and TRBJ2-5; new disease, TRBV20-1 and TRBJ2-1. Newly diagnosed Graves' patients had higher TCR diversity than persistent ones.

This TCR was recovered from a female donor with Graves disease. The chain links TRBV5-4 to TRBJ2-4, with TRBD1 matching 10 bases. Specimen: peripheral blood mononuclear cells (PBMCs), collected when the disease was refractory, from a patient treated with antithyroid drugs. This CDR3 is CASSAGQGKIQYF. The CDR3 DNA reads as TGTGCCAGCAGCGCGGGACAGGGGAAAATTCAGTACTTC.